This T cell receptor (beta chain) was identified during a study of blood T cells in healthy people across ages (dated by TCRdb to 2015 to 2017). A note on the overall study: In model experiments, template switching captured about one uniquely barcoded TCR beta cDNA molecule for every two T cells. To avoid experimental bias, donors of different ages were spread randomly across the sequencing lanes. The donors were divided into four age groups: young (average around 17 years), middle-aged (about 39), aged (62) and long-lived (82). To track age-related changes in TCR beta repertoire diversity, the study relied on deep sequencing normalized with unique cDNA molecular identifiers. Using the same blood draw, the study looked at two additional independent replicas of 1 million unique cDNA reads for two donors, one aged 18 to 30 and the other aged 80 or older. General study outcomes and caveats: The CMV infection status of donors was not known, potentially confounding age-related changes in expanded clonotypes. Bulk unsorted PBMC profiling prevented conclusive comparison of naive and antigen-experienced compartments. Estimates of total diversity based on one million sequenced T cells were considered lower bounds and underestimates. Observed TCR beta diversity per million T cells fell roughly linearly with age, and a significant reduction was already apparent by age around 39. Compared with the aged group, the long-lived group had more naive CD4+ T cells, fewer expanded clones and increased TCR diversity, a pattern suggesting age selection. There was a strong correlation between observed TCR beta diversity and the percentage of naive T cells measured by flow cytometry.

V and J lose 3 bases and 6 bases, and a span of 20 bases separates them. Via the germline V gene (reference sequence), CDR1 is SEHNR and CDR2 FQNEAQ. The CDR3 runs 16 amino acids, cysteine and phenylalanine included. This entry keeps only the CDR3 DNA: 48 bases, framed from base 1. Library preparation used 5' RACE. The instrument given in TCRdb is Illumina HiSeq 2500. A second PCR of about 7 to 12 cycles was run with a J-beta primer mix and a sample-barcoded 5' primer. A unique molecular identifier was introduced onto each TCR beta cDNA molecule by a template-switch 5' adaptor carrying 12 random nucleotides. At least 2.5 million CDR3-containing paired-end reads were obtained from each sample. First-strand cDNA was synthesized from all RNA with the Mint cDNA synthesis kit, primed by a TRBC-specific oligonucleotide. After uracil-DNA glycosylase treatment, a first 18-cycle PCR used universal primers M1SS and BC2_uni_R on all cDNA. Under the source paper's analysis protocol: Normalization of each sample was performed by random selection of 1 million high-quality reads, each carrying a distinct molecular identifier. Instead of being binned into consensus sequences, reads that shared molecular identifiers were thrown out. CDR3 identification, clonotype clustering and error correction used MiTCR with a Q25 quality threshold and the strictest error-elimination algorithm. A nonparametric unseen species model using Euler transformation provided a lower-bound estimate of total TCR beta diversity. TCRdb passed the public sequencing reads through fastp at Q25 and MiXCR, retaining productive beta sequences. Each entry is one CDR3 protein sequence, shown with its most common DNA and genes. The V and J calls were not made by the authors but by TCRdb's processing. The sample table shows about a million distinct CDR3 sequences, and around two fifths are seen once. In total, the top ten clones hold 13% of the sample.

Systemically healthy Caucasian individuals from Russia, some 36 in total and aged roughly 6 to 100 years, were included as donors. Each donor gave 8 to 10 milliliters of peripheral blood, collected into EDTA-treated Vacutainer tubes. PBMCs were isolated by Ficoll-Paque density-gradient centrifugation, with at least 7 million obtained per sample. Trizol reagent was used to extract total RNA from PBMCs, with at least 5.5 micrograms per sample. For every donor, flow cytometry on a PBMC aliquot measured the percentage of naive CD45RAhigh/CD27high T cells. At least ten counts were recorded for this clonotype. It lacks a known antigen. No base quality values were provided; no much bigger clone lies one nucleotide off.

The chain uses TRBV7-9 and TRBJ1-2; too little of a D gene remains to name it. The receptor's source is a man aged 18 to 35 in good health. Sequencing was done on a sample of blood. The nucleotide sequence reads TGTGCCAGCAGCTTCACAGTGACCGGCCCCCACGATGGCTACACCTTC. The resulting protein is CASSFTVTGPHDGYTF.